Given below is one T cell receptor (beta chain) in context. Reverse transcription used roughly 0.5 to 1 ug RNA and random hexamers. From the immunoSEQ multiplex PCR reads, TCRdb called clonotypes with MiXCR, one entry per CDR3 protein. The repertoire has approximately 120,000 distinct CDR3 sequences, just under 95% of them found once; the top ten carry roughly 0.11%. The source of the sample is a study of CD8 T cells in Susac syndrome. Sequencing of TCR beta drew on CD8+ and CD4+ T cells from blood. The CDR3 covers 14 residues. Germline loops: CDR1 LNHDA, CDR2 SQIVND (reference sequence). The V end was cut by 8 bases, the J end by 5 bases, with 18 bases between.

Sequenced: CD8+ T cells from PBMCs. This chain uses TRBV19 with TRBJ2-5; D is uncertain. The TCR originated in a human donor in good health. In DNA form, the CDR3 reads TGTGCCAGTTCGGACGGAACCCGATCTGAGACCCAGTACTTC. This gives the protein CASSDGTRSETQYF.